The clone carrying this TCR beta chain was seen only once. Its antigen is not identified. This sample is part of a study of cytomegalovirus exposure and HLA in healthy donors. Study observations and caveats: Accurate prediction of most subjects' HLA-A and HLA-B alleles from TCR beta sequences was reported. Serostatus for CMV was the only available immune exposure information. A link between a missense DCLRE1C variant and TCR beta V- and J-gene trimming emerged from a later analysis. The study labeled around 160 TCR beta chains cytomegalovirus-associated.

The PCR ran on 60 Vbeta and 13 Jbeta primers. The table came from immunoSEQ multiplex PCR; TCRdb's copy has only in-frame clones and leaves some out. The data contain under 250,000 clones, around 82% of them seen just once; the ten biggest clones take up just under 3%. CDR1 and CDR2 from the germline V gene are SGHRS and YFSETQ. This CDR3 has 14 amino acids. V was pared by 3 bases and J by 5 bases, with 0 bases of the junction left unmatched. The V gene is TRBV5-1, the J gene TRBJ2-2; 11 bases agree with TRBD1. Sample: PBMCs. The clonotype was recovered from a woman aged 25 to 39 in good health and CMV-seronegative. In DNA, the CDR3 is TGCGCCAGCAGCTGGGACAGGGGGACCGGGGAGCTGTTTTTT. Protein: CASSWDRGTGELFF.